This T cell receptor (beta chain) originates from a study of blood T cell repertoires in COVID-19. Looking at the study overall: Donors in the United States, Italy and Spain gave samples during acute or convalescent COVID-19. From T cells, B-cell-depleted T cells, or PBMCs came the material, which was cDNA or gDNA.

Per the germline V gene, CDR1 is SGHNT and CDR2 is YENEEA. Losses at the gene ends were 5 bases for V and 6 bases for J; bases not matched to a gene: 2. The CDR3 has 12 amino acids. Sequencing used immunoSEQ multiplex PCR; TCRdb keeps in-frame clones, though not all of them. The repertoire consists of about 82,000 clones, with 75% to 85% occurring once and the leading ten covering approximately 12%. This TCR derives from a woman aged 40 to 50 with active or convalescent COVID-19. The sequenced sample was peripheral blood. The chain couples TRBV11-3 to TRBJ2-7; 9 bases agree with TRBD1. CDR3 region: CASSLDRGEQYF. For the CDR3, the DNA is TGTGCCAGCAGCCTGGACAGGGGCGAGCAGTACTTC.